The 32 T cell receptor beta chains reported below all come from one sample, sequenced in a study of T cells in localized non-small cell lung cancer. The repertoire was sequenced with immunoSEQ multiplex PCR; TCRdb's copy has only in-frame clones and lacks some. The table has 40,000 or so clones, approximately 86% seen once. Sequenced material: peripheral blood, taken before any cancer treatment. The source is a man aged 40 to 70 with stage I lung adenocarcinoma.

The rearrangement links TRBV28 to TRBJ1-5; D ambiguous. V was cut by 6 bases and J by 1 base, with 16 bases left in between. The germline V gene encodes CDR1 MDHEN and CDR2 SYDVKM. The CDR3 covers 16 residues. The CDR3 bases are TGTGCCAGCAGCCCCCTCGCGTACGGGAGCAATCAGCCCCAGCATTTT. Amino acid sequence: CASSPLAYGSNQPQHF.

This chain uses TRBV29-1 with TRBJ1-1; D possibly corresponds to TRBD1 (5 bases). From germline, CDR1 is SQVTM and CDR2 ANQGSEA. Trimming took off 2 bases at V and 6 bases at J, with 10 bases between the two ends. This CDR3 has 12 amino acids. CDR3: CSVESREPEAFF. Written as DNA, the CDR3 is TGCAGCGTTGAATCCAGGGAGCCTGAAGCTTTCTTT.

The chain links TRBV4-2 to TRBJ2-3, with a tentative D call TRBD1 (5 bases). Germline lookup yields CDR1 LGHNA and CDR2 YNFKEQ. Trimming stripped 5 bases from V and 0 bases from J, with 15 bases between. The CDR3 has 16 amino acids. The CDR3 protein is CASSTNQGASTDTQYF. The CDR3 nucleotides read TGTGCCAGCAGCACAAACCAGGGCGCTAGCACAGATACGCAGTATTTT.

The chain's CDR3 is CASSHLAGGGTDTQYF. The CDR3 DNA reads TGCGCCAGCAGCCACTTAGCGGGAGGCGGAACAGATACGCAGTATTTT. This chain uses TRBV4-3 with TRBJ2-3, with 10 bases aligning to TRBD2. This CDR3 contains 16 residues. Germline V CDR1 and CDR2: LGHNA, YSLEER. After removal of 3 bases from V and 3 bases from J, the junction contained 6 bases not matched to a gene.

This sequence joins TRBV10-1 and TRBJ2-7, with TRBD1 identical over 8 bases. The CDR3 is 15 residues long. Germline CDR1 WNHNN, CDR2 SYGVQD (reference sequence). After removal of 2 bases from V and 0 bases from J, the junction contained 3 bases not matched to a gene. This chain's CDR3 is CASSEGRGLSYEQYF. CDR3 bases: TGCGCCAGCAGTGAGGGCAGGGGGCTCTCCTACGAGCAGTACTTC.

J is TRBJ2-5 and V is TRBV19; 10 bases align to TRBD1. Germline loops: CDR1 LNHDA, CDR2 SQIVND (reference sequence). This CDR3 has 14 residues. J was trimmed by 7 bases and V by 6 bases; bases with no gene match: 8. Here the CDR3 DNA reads TGTGCCAGTAGAGATCCGGGACAGGGGTGGACCCAGTACTTC. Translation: CASRDPGQGWTQYF.

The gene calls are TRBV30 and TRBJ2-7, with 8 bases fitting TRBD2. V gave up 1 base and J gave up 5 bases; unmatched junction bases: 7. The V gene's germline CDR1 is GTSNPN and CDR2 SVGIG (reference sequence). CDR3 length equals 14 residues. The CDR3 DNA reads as TGTGCCTGGAGTGGAACGGGAGGGCCCCACGAGCAGTACTTC. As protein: CAWSGTGGPHEQYF.

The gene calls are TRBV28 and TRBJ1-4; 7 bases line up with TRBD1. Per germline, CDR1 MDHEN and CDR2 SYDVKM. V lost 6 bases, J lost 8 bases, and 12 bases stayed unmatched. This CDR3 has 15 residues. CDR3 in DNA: TGTGCCAGCAGCAAACCACTAACAGGGGCCGAAAAACTGTTTTTT. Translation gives CASSKPLTGAEKLFF. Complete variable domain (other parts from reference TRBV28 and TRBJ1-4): DVKVTQSSRYLVKRTGEKVFLECVQDMDHENMFWYRQDPGLGLRLIYFSYDVKMKEKGDIPEGYSVSREKKERFSLILESASTNQTSMYLCASSKPLTGAEKLFFGSGTQLSVL.

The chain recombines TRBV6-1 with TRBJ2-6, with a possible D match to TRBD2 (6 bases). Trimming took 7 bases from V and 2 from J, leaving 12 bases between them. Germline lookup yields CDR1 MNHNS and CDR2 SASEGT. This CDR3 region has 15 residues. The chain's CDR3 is CASNGGGAGANVLTF. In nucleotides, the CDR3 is TGTGCCAGCAATGGTGGAGGGGCTGGGGCCAACGTCCTGACTTTC.

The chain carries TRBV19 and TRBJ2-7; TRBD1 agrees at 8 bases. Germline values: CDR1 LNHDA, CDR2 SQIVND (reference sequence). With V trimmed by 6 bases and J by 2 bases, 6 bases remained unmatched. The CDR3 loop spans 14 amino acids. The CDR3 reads CASSGTGLPYEQYF. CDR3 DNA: TGTGCCAGTAGCGGGACAGGATTACCCTACGAGCAGTACTTC.

As DNA, the CDR3 is TGCGCCAGCAGCTTGGCATCCTCTGGACCAGATACGCAGTATTTT. Its translation is CASSLASSGPDTQYF. The genes are TRBV5-1 and TRBJ2-3; no clear D gene. The CDR3 runs 15 residues. The germline V gene encodes CDR1 SGHRS and CDR2 YFSETQ. Trimming stripped 0 bases from V and 4 bases from J, with 12 bases between.

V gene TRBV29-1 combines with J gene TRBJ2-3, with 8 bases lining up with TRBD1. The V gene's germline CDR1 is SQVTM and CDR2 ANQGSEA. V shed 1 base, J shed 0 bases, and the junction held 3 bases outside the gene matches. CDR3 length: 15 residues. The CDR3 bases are TGCAGCGTTGAAGGCAGGGGGCTTAGCACAGATACGCAGTATTTT. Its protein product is CSVEGRGLSTDTQYF.

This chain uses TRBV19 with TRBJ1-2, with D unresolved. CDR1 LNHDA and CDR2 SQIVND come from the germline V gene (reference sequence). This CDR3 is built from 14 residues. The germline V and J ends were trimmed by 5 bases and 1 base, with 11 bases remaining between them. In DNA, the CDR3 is TGTGCCAGTAGTGATCGCCAGCGTAACTATGGCTACACCTTC. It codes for CASSDRQRNYGYTF.

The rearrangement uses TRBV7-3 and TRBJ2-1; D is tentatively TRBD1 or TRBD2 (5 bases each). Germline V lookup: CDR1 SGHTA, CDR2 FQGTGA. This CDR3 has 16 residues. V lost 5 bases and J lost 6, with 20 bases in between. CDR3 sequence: CASSLGTGGRVNEQFF. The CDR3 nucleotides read TGTGCCAGCAGCCTAGGTACTGGGGGTAGGGTCAATGAGCAGTTCTTC.

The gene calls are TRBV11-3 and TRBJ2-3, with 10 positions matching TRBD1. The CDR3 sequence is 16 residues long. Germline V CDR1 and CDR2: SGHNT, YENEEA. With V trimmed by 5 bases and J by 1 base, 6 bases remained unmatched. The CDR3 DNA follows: TGTGCCAGCAGCCATGGGGGGACAGGGGGCACAGATACGCAGTATTTT. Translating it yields CASSHGGTGGTDTQYF.

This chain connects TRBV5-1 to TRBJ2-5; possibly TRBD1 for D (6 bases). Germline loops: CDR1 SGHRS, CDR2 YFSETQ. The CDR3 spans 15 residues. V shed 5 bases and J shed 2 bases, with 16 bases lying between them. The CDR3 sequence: CASSKGAGEQETQYF. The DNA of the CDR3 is TGCGCCAGCAGTAAAGGGGCAGGGGAACAAGAGACCCAGTACTTC.

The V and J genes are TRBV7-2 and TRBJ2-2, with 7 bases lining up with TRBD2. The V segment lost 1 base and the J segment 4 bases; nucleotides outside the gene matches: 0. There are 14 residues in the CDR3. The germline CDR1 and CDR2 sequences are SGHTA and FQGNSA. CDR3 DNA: TGTGCCAGCAGCTTAGGACTAGCCACCGGGGAGCTGTTTTTT. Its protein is CASSLGLATGELFF.

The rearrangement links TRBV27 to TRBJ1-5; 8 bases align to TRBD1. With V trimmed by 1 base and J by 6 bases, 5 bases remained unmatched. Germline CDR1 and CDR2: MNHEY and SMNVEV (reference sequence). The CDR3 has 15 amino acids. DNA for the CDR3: TGTGCCAGCAGTTTATTCGGACAGGGAGGTCAGCCCCAGCATTTT. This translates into CASSLFGQGGQPQHF.

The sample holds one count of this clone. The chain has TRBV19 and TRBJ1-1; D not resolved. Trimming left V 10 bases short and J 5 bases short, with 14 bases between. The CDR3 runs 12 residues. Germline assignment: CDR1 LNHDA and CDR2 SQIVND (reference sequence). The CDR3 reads CAIRKGETEAFF. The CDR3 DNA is TGTGCCATTAGGAAGGGAGAAACTGAAGCTTTCTTT.

CDR3 protein: CASSLARLASSYNEQFF. The CDR3 DNA sequence: TGTGCCAGCAGCTTAGCGCGACTAGCGAGCTCCTACAATGAGCAGTTCTTC. This chain joins TRBV7-8 and TRBJ2-1, with 8 positions matching TRBD2. V lost 0 bases, J lost 0 bases, and 4 bases stayed unmatched. Germline CDR1 SGHVS, CDR2 FQNEAQ. This CDR3 region has 17 residues.

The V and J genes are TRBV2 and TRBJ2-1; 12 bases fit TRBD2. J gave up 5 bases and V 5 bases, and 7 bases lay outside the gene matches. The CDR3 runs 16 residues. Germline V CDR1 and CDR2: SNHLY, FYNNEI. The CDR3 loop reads CASSPRTSGINNEQFF. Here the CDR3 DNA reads TGTGCCAGCAGTCCGAGGACTAGCGGGATAAACAATGAGCAGTTCTTC. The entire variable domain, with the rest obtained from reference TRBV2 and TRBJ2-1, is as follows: EPEVTQTPSHQVTQMGQEVILRCVPISNHLYFYWYRQILGQKVEFLVSFYNNEISEKSEIFDDQFSVERPDGSNFTLKIRSTKLEDSAMYFCASSPRTSGINNEQFFGPGTRLTVL.

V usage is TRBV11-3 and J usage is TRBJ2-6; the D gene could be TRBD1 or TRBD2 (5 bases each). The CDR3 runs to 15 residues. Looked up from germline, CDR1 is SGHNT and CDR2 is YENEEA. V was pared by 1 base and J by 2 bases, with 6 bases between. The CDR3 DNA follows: TGTGCCAGCAGCTTAGGGGGGACTGGGGCCAACGTCCTGACTTTC. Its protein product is CASSLGGTGANVLTF.

The CDR3 DNA reads as TGTGCCAGCAGCCCGGGACAGACCTACAATGAGCAGTTCTTC. It yields the protein CASSPGQTYNEQFF. This chain uses TRBV5-6 with TRBJ2-1; TRBD1 matches 7 bases. Germline CDR1 SGHDT, CDR2 YYEEEE. The trim removed 4 bases at V and 2 bases at J, leaving 3 bases unmatched. CDR3 size: 14 residues.

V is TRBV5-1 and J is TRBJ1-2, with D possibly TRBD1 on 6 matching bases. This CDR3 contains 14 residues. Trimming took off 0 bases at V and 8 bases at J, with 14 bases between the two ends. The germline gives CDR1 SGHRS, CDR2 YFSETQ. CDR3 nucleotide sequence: TGCGCCAGCAGCTTGGACGGGGGCTTCTTGGGCTACACCTTC. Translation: CASSLDGGFLGYTF. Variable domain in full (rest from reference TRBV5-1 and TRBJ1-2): KAGVTQTPRYLIKTRGQQVTLSCSPISGHRSVSWYQQTPGQGLQFLFEYFSETQRNKGNFPGRFSGRQFSNSRSEMNVSTLELGDSALYLCASSLDGGFLGYTFGSGTRLTVV.

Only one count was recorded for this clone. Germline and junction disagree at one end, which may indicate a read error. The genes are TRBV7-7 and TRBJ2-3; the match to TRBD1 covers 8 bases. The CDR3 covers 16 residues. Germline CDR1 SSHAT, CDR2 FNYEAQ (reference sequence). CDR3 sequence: CASSLLPGQGTDTQYF. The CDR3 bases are TGTGCTAGCAGCTTATTACCGGGACAGGGCACAGATACGCAGTATTTT.

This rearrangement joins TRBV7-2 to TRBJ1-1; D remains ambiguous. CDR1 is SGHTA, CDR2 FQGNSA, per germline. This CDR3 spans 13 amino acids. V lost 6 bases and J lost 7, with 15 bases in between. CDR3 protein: CASRQTQIVEAFF. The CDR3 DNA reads TGTGCCAGCAGACAGACACAGATTGTTGAAGCTTTCTTT.

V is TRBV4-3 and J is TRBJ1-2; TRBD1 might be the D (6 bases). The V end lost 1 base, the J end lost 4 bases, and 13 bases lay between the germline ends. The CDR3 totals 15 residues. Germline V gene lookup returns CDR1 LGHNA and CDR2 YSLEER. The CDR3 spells CASSQGRGRSYGYTF. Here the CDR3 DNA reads TGCGCCAGCAGCCAAGGGCGGGGGCGAAGCTATGGCTACACCTTC.

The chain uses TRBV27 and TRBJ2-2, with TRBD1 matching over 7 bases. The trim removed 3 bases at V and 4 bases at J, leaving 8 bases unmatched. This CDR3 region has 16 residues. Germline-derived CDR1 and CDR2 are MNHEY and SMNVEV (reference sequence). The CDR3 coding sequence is TGTGCCAGCAGTTTCAGGGGGTCGTTGGGCACCGGGGAGCTGTTTTTT. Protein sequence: CASSFRGSLGTGELFF.

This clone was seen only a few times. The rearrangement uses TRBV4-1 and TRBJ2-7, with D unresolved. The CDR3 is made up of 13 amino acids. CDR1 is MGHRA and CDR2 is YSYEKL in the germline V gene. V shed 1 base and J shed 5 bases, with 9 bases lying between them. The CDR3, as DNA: TGCGCCAGCAGCCAAGTCAGATCGGACGAGCAGTACTTC. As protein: CASSQVRSDEQYF.

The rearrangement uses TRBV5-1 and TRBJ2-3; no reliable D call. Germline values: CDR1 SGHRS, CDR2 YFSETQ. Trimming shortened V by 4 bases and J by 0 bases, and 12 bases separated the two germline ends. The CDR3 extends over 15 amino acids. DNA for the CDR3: TGCGCCAGCAGCCGGCAGAGATCTAGCACAGATACGCAGTATTTT. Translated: CASSRQRSSTDTQYF.

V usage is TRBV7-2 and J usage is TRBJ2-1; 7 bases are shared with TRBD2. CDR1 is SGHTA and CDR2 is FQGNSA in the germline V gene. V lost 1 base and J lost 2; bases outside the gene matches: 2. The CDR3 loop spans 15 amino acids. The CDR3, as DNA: TGTGCCAGCAGCTTAGGCGGGAGCCCCTACAATGAGCAGTTCTTC. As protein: CASSLGGSPYNEQFF. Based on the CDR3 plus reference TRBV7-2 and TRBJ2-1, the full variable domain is GAGVSQSPSNKVTEKGKDVELRCDPISGHTALYWYRQSLGQGLEFLIYFQGNSAPDKSGLPSDRFSAERTGGSVSTLTIQRTQQEDSAVYLCASSLGGSPYNEQFFGPGTRLTVL.

CDR3 amino acids: CASSQASGRAYEQYF. The CDR3 DNA reads TGTGCCAGCAGCCAGGCGAGCGGGAGGGCGTACGAGCAGTACTTC. The J gene is TRBJ2-7, the V gene TRBV11-3; 10 bases map to TRBD2. J lost 4 bases, V lost 5 bases, and 8 bases had no gene match. Looked up from germline, CDR1 is SGHNT and CDR2 is YENEEA. The CDR3 runs 15 residues.